A single sample gave rise to the 2 T cell receptor beta chains below, sequenced in a study of T cells after posttransplantation cyclophosphamide. Controls had myeloablative marrow grafts with methotrexate and calcineurin inhibitor, sampled at 1 year. Only in-frame clones appear in the TCRdb table, and some are missing; sequencing was by immunoSEQ multiplex PCR. The sample shows around 17,000 clones, approximately 81% of them seen only once. The sample here was PBMCs, taken after allogeneic stem cell transplant with calcineurin inhibitor and methotrexate. The receptors come from a female patient aged 18 to 29 who received an allogeneic stem cell transplant from an unrelated donor, was CMV-positive, and had acute and chronic GVHD. Certain T cells may be donor cells from the graft.

A few counts support this clone. The chain is built from TRBV19 and TRBJ1-2, with D hard to call. The CDR3 spans 12 residues. V lost 3 bases and J lost 7, with 9 bases in between. Germline V CDR1 and CDR2: LNHDA, SQIVND (reference sequence). The CDR3 coding sequence is TGTGCCAGTAGTATGAGGGAAAGTGGCTACACCTTC. This sequence encodes CASSMRESGYTF.

This clone has just one count. In DNA, the CDR3 is TGTGCCAGCAGCCAAGACTGGTTTGCTAGCGGGAGGAACAATGAGCAGTTCTTC. It yields the protein CASSQDWFASGRNNEQFF. The chain carries TRBV4-2 and TRBJ2-1, with 11 nucleotides matching TRBD2. V lost 0 bases to trimming and J lost 5 bases; unmatched junction nucleotides: 9. The CDR3 has 18 amino acids. CDR1 and CDR2 from the germline V gene are LGHNA and YNFKEQ.